The T cell receptor beta chain under discussion was sequenced for a study of blood T cell repertoires in COVID-19. Background on the study: Italy, Spain and the United States were the sources of the convalescent and acute COVID-19 samples. T cells, B-cell-depleted T cells, or PBMCs supplied cDNA or gDNA.

The table came from immunoSEQ multiplex PCR; TCRdb's copy has only in-frame clones and leaves some out. The table shows about 140,000 clones, with 65% to 85% occurring only once. The sequence was obtained from a woman aged 60-75 years with acute or convalescent COVID-19. The sequencing sample was made of peripheral blood.

Here the CDR3 reads CASSSSRSGRGFEQFF. CDR3 sequence (DNA): TGTGCCAGTAGTTCATCCCGTAGCGGGAGAGGTTTTGAGCAGTTCTTC. This sequence joins TRBV19 and TRBJ2-1, with 9 bases aligning to TRBD2. V lost 5 bases and J lost 9; bases outside the gene matches: 14. Germline V gene data show CDR1 as LNHDA and CDR2 as SQIVND (reference sequence). The length of the CDR3 is 16 residues.